This entry concerns a single T cell receptor (beta chain). The germline gives CDR1 LGHDT, CDR2 YNNKEL (reference sequence). V lost 4 bases to trimming and J lost 3 bases, with 13 bases between them. CDR3 length equals 15 residues. The sample comes from a study of blood T cell repertoires in COVID-19. About the research overall: Samples of COVID-19 (acute and convalescent) were obtained from the United States, Italy and Spain.

Produced via immunoSEQ multiplex PCR; TCRdb's table is partial and in-frame only. The sample contains roughly 220,000 clones, 80% of which appear only once. The source is a man aged 30 to 39 with acute COVID-19. V is TRBV3-1 (or the pseudogene TRBV3-2) and J is TRBJ2-4; D may be TRBD2 (7 bases). Sequenced: PBMCs or T cells enriched from blood (not recorded which). CDR3 protein: CASSRGGLGKNIQYF. CDR3 sequence (DNA): TGTGCCAGCAGCCGGGGGGGGCTTGGCAAAAACATTCAGTACTTC.